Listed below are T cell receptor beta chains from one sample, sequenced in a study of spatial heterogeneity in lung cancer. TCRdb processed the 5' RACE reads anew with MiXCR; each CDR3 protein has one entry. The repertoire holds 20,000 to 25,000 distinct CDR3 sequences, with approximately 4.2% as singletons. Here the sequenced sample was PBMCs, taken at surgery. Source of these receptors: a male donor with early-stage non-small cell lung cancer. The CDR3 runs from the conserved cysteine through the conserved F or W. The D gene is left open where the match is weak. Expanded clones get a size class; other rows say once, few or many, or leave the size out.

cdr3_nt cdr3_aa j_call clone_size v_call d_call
TGTGCCAGCAGCTTAGGCGGGGGGGGCCGGCATGAGCAGTTCTTC CASSLGGGGRHEQFF TRBJ2-1 many TRBV7-2 TRBD2
TGTGCCAGTAGTATATCCCCGGGACAGGGGGCCGCTTTCTTT CASSISPGQGAAFF TRBJ1-1 many TRBV19 TRBD1
TGTGCCAGCAGTTTACCGTCGGGACGGTATAGCAATCAGCCCCAGCATTTT CASSLPSGRYSNQPQHF TRBJ1-5 many TRBV28 NA
TGTGCCAGCAGCTTGCGGCAGTATAATGAAAAACTGTTTTTT CASSLRQYNEKLFF TRBJ1-4 NA TRBV5-6 NA
TGCAGTGCTAAACGAACTGGACTAGCGGGAGACTACGAGCAGTACTTC CSAKRTGLAGDYEQYF TRBJ2-7 many TRBV20-1 TRBD2
TGTGCCAGCAGTAGGCAAGAGGGAGACGAGCAGTACTTC CASSRQEGDEQYF TRBJ2-7 many TRBV6-5 NA
TGTGCCAGCAGCTCTACCGGGACTTCCAACGAGCAGTACTTC CASSSTGTSNEQYF TRBJ2-7 many TRBV13 NA
TGTGCCAGCAGTCCCACAACCGGGACAGCCTCCTACGAGCAGTACTTC CASSPTTGTASYEQYF TRBJ2-7 NA TRBV28 TRBD1
TGCGCCAGCAGTAGGGACAGGGCGCAAGAGACCCAGTACTTC CASSRDRAQETQYF TRBJ2-5 many TRBV10-1 TRBD1
TGTGCCAGCAGCTACCGGGGTAGCGGGAGGGAGACCCAGTACTTC CASSYRGSGRETQYF TRBJ2-5 few TRBV5-6 TRBD2
TGTGCCAGCAGCTTTTATAGGAACCGGGCTTTCTTT CASSFYRNRAFF TRBJ1-1 few TRBV7-2 NA
TGTGCCAGCAGTTACGGGCACTCCTACAATGAGCAGTTCTTC CASSYGHSYNEQFF TRBJ2-1 many TRBV6-6 NA
TGTGCCAGCAGTTTTACAGGATCGAGCAATCAGCCCCAGCATTTT CASSFTGSSNQPQHF TRBJ1-5 medium-sized TRBV28 NA
TGTGCCAGCAGCCGAGACAGGAGGACTCAGCCCCAGCATTTT CASSRDRRTQPQHF TRBJ1-5 many TRBV12-3/TRBV12-4 NA
TGTGCCACCAGCAGAGATTGGGAGACCCAGTACTTC CATSRDWETQYF TRBJ2-5 many TRBV15 NA
TGTGCCAGCAGGGGACTCCAAGAGACCCAGTACTTC CASRGLQETQYF TRBJ2-5 many TRBV2 NA
TGTGCCAGCAGTTACACGCGAGATACGCAGTATTTT CASSYTRDTQYF TRBJ2-3 many TRBV6-6 NA
TGCAGTGTAGGCTGGCAGGAGGGCGCAGAGACCCAGTACTTC CSVGWQEGAETQYF TRBJ2-5 NA TRBV20-1 NA
TGTGCCAGCAACATCGCCGGGGACACCATATATTTT CASNIAGDTIYF TRBJ1-3 many TRBV12-3/TRBV12-4 NA
TGCGCCAGCAGCCAAGATCCGGGTGTCACCTACGAGCAGTACTTC CASSQDPGVTYEQYF TRBJ2-7 many TRBV4-1 NA
TGTGCCAGCAGCTTAGTTATAGGTAGGGGCGCCTACAATGAGCAGTTCTTC CASSLVIGRGAYNEQFF TRBJ2-1 many TRBV7-2 NA
TGTGCCAGCAGCTCGACAGGGGACTACAATGAGCAGTTCTTC CASSSTGDYNEQFF TRBJ2-1 many TRBV4-2 TRBD1
TGTGCCACCAGCAGAGGAGGACTAGCGGGGGGGCAGTATTTT CATSRGGLAGGQYF TRBJ2-3 many TRBV15 TRBD2
TGTGCCAGCACCTACCGACAGGCGGCTAACTATGGCTACACCTTC CASTYRQAANYGYTF TRBJ1-2 many TRBV6-6 NA
TGCAGTGCTCCCGACAGGGTGGACACTGAAGCTTTCTTT CSAPDRVDTEAFF TRBJ1-1 NA TRBV20-1 TRBD1
TGTGCCAGCAGTGACCTTCTAGCGGGGGGCCGCCCTTCCTACAATGAGCAGTTCTTC CASSDLLAGGRPSYNEQFF TRBJ2-1 many TRBV6-1 TRBD2
TGTGCCAGCAGCTCCCGAAGGCTAGCGGGAGGTATTAATGAGCAGTTCTTC CASSSRRLAGGINEQFF TRBJ2-1 medium-sized TRBV7-9 TRBD2
TGTGCCAGCAGCTTAGAGGTCTCCTACGAGCAGTACTTC CASSLEVSYEQYF TRBJ2-7 many TRBV11-2 NA
TGTGCCAGCAACCGAGGAAGGGGGCCCTCCCACAATGAGCAGTTCTTC CASNRGRGPSHNEQFF TRBJ2-1 many TRBV27 TRBD1
TGTGCCAGCAGCTTGCAGGGGGCCTCTCCTGGGGCCAACGTCCTGACTTTC CASSLQGASPGANVLTF TRBJ2-6 medium-sized TRBV5-6 TRBD1
TGCAGTGCTTCGACGGGGGTAGGGGATTCACCCCTCCACTTT CSASTGVGDSPLHF TRBJ1-6 many TRBV20-1 NA
TGTGCCAGCACCCACGTACGGGGCAATTCACCCCTCCACTTT CASTHVRGNSPLHF TRBJ1-6 NA TRBV6-2/TRBV6-3 NA
TGCGCCAGCAGCCTAAACCGACAGGTTACCGAGACCCAGTACTTC CASSLNRQVTETQYF TRBJ2-5 many TRBV5-1 NA
TGCAGTGCTAGGTCGCGAGAGGGAAGCACAAATACGCAGTATTTT CSARSREGSTNTQYF TRBJ2-3 NA TRBV20-1 NA
TGCAGCGCTGTAGACAGGGTGGAGGGTGAAGCTTTCTTT CSAVDRVEGEAFF TRBJ1-1 many TRBV29-1 TRBD1
TGTGCCAGCAGTTTAGGGGTCGGGAGGTCCTACAATGAGCAGTTCTTC CASSLGVGRSYNEQFF TRBJ2-1 many TRBV28 TRBD2
TGTGCCAGCAGTTTAGCGCGCGGGGGTTTCTCTGGAAACACCATATATTTT CASSLARGGFSGNTIYF TRBJ1-3 many TRBV12-3/TRBV12-4 NA
TGCAGTGCTAGGCACAGCGGCTCTGGGGCCAACGTCCTGACTTTC CSARHSGSGANVLTF TRBJ2-6 many TRBV20-1 NA
TGTGCCAGCAGTTTCCCCCGGGCGGGGGGTTTTCCCGGGGAGCTGTTTTTT CASSFPRAGGFPGELFF TRBJ2-2 many TRBV28 TRBD2
TGTGCCAGCAGTCCAGACAGGGGGCGAAGAGAGACCCAGTACTTC CASSPDRGRRETQYF TRBJ2-5 NA TRBV6-5 TRBD1
TGTGCCAGCAGTTTAGGCTCTAGCGGGACCGGGGAGCTGTTTTTT CASSLGSSGTGELFF TRBJ2-2 NA TRBV27 TRBD2
TGTGCCAGCAGCCCCACCGGGAACTCGGGGATAAATGAGCAGTTCTTC CASSPTGNSGINEQFF TRBJ2-1 few TRBV7-3 NA